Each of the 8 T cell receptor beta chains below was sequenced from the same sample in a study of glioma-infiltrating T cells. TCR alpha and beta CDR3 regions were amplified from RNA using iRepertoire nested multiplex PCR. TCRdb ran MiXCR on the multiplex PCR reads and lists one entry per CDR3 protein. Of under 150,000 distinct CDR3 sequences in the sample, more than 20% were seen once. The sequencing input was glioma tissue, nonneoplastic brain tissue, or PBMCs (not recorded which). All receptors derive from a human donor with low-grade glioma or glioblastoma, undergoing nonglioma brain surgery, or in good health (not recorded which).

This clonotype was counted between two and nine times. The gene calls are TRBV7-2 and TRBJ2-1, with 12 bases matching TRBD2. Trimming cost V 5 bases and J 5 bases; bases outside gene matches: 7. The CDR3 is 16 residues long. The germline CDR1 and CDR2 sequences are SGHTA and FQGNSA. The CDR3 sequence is CASSRRLAGENNEQFF. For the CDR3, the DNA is TGTGCCAGCAGCAGACGACTAGCGGGGGAGAACAATGAGCAGTTCTTC.

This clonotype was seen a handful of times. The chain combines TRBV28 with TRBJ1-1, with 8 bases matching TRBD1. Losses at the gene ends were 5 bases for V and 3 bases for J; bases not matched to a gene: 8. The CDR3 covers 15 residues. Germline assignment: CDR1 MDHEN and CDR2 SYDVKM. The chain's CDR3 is CASSPWTGKDTEAFF. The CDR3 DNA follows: TGTGCCAGCAGTCCCTGGACAGGGAAGGACACTGAAGCTTTCTTT.

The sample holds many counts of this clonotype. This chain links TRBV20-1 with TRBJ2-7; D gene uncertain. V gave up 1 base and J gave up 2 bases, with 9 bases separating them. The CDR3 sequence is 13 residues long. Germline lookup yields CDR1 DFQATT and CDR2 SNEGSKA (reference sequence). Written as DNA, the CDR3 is TGCAGTGCTAGAGCGGGCGGCCCCTACGAGCAGTACGTC. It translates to CSARAGGPYEQYV.

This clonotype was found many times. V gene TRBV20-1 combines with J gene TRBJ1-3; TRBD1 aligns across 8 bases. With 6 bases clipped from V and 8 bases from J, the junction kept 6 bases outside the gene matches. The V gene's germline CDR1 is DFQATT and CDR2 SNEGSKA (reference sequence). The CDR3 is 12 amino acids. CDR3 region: CSAPGQGDTIYF. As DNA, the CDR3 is TGCAGTGCCCCAGGACAGGGTGACACCATATATTTT.

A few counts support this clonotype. The CDR3 sequence is CASSIGSEAFF. The CDR3 nucleotides are TGTGCCAGCAGTATCGGCTCTGAAGCTTTCTTT. The chain combines TRBV6-1 with TRBJ1-1; unclear D gene. Per germline, CDR1 MNHNS and CDR2 SASEGT. CDR3 length: 11 amino acids. Trimming shortened V by 5 bases and J by 6 bases, and 7 bases separated the two germline ends.

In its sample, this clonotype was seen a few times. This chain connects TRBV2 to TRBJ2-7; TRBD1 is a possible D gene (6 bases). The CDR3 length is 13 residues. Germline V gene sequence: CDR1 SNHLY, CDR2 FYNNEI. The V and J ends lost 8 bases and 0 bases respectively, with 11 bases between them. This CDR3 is CASSRDTSYEQYV. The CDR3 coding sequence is TGTGCCAGCTCTCGGGACACCTCCTACGAGCAGTACGTC.

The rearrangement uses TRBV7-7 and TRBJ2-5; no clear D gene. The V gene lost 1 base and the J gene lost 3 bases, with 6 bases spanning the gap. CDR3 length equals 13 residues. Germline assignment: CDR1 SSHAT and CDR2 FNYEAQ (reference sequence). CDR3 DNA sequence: TGTGCCAGCAGCTTAGAGTCGGAAGAGACCCAGTACTTC. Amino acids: CASSLESEETQYF.

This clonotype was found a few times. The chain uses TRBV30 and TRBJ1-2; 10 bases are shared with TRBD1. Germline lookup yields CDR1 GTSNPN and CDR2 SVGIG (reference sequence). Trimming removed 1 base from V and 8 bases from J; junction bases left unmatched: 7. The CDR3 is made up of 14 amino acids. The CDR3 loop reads CAWSATGGLRGYTF. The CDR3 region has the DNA TGTGCCTGGAGTGCGACAGGGGGCTTAAGAGGCTACACCTTC.